This record concerns one T cell receptor (beta chain) sequence. What it binds is unknown. J gave up 8 bases and V 2 bases, and 5 bases lay outside the gene matches. The CDR3 has 13 amino acids. Germline V gives CDR1 ENHRY, CDR2 SYGVKD. Produced via immunoSEQ multiplex PCR; TCRdb's table is partial and in-frame only. The sample comprises fewer than 110,000 clones, nearly 95% of which are singletons, and around 12% rests with the top ten. These data belong to a study of siplizumab effects on memory and regulatory T cells. Points from the study as a whole: On average, under 75% of mappable alloreactive CD4+ clones were Treg-derived under siplizumab, against 26.9% in controls. No more than a minor fraction of alloreactive clones could be traced back to unstimulated subsets. Whether the proliferating Tregs (from siplizumab cultures) were suppressive was not confirmed. There appeared to be greater diversity in naive T cells than in memory cells, and naive T cells seemed major contributors to the alloresponse.

The sequence was collected from a human donor in good health. The sample comprised non-Treg CD4+ T cells sorted from blood. The chain links TRBV10-3 to TRBJ1-1; 7 bases fit TRBD1. The CDR3 sequence is CAISETATGEAFF. The CDR3 DNA follows: TGTGCCATCAGTGAGACCGCGACAGGGGAAGCTTTCTTT.